The 17 T cell receptor beta chains given below trace back to one sample, sequenced in a study of shared clonotypes between healthy human individuals. The protocol was immunoSEQ multiplex PCR, while the TCRdb copy is restricted to in-frame clones and leaves out a portion. The sample has about 960,000 clones; around three quarters are singletons. Material: memory CD4+ T cells sorted from blood. Subset denoted: CD45RA-negative fraction. Every receptor here comes from a man aged 18 to 29 in good health.

The rearrangement uses TRBV11-3 and TRBJ2-5; TRBD1 might be the D (5 bases). CDR3 length equals 14 residues. The ends were cut back, 0 bases at V and 7 bases at J, with 12 bases in the middle. CDR1 and CDR2 (germline): SGHNT, YENEEA. The CDR3 DNA is TGTGCCAGCAGCTTAGATGGGGCTGGCGGGACCCAGTACTTC. It codes for CASSLDGAGGTQYF. Full variable domain (rest looked up from reference TRBV11-3 and TRBJ2-5): EAGVVQSPRYKIIEKKQPVAFWCNPISGHNTLYWYLQNLGQGPELLIRYENEEAVDDSQLPKDRFSAERLKGVDSTLKIQPAELGDSAVYLCASSLDGAGGTQYFGPGTRLLVL.

Points on this clone: The identical CDR3 is also encoded by other nucleotide sequences in the sample. The chain employs TRBV5-1 and TRBJ2-2; 9 nucleotides line up with TRBD1. The CDR3 spans 15 residues. Germline-derived CDR1 and CDR2 are SGHRS and YFSETQ. After removal of 4 bases from V and 3 bases from J, the junction contained 4 bases not matched to a gene. CDR3 DNA sequence: TGCGCCAGCAGCCTCCGGACAGGGGACACCGGGGAGCTGTTTTTT. Translating it yields CASSLRTGDTGELFF.

As for this clone: Other DNA variants within this sample encode the same CDR3. The chain links TRBV5-1 to TRBJ1-6; D might be TRBD1 (5 bases). The V and J ends lost 3 bases and 5 bases respectively, with 9 bases between them. This CDR3 spans 14 amino acids. The germline CDR1 and CDR2 sequences are SGHRS and YFSETQ. The CDR3 DNA reads as TGCGCCAGCAGCTCCGGGACTCATAATTCACCCCTCCACTTT. Its protein is CASSSGTHNSPLHF.

CDR3 sequence reads: CASSFLPVGTDTQYF. The CDR3 coding sequence is TGTGCCAGCAGCTTCCTGCCGGTTGGCACAGATACGCAGTATTTT. The rearrangement uses TRBV7-2 and TRBJ2-3; D is unclear. CDR1 and CDR2 from the germline V gene are SGHTA and FQGNSA. This CDR3 is built from 15 residues. The ends were cut back, 3 bases at V and 1 base at J, with 11 bases in the middle.

The rearrangement joins TRBV7-9 to TRBJ2-1; tentatively, D is TRBD1 or TRBD2 (5 bases each). The CDR3 consists of 13 residues. V gave up 6 bases and J gave up 6 bases, with 12 bases separating them. Per germline, CDR1 SEHNR and CDR2 FQNEAQ (reference sequence). CDR3 nucleotides: TGTGCCAGCAGTCATCAAGGGACCAATGAGCAGTTCTTC. Its protein is CASSHQGTNEQFF.

This clone was observed a handful of times. CDR3 in amino acids: CASSQTGYGYTF. The DNA for the CDR3 is TGTGCCAGCAGTCAGACAGGGTATGGCTACACCTTC. The V gene is TRBV6-5, the J gene TRBJ1-2; 7 bases match TRBD1. The V gene's germline CDR1 is MNHEY and CDR2 SVGAGI. J was trimmed by 5 bases and V by 5 bases; bases with no gene match: 2. CDR3 length equals 12 residues.

The V and J genes are TRBV7-9 and TRBJ2-3; 7 bases match TRBD2. This CDR3 contains 15 residues. Germline CDR1 SEHNR, CDR2 FQNEAQ (reference sequence). The J segment lost 1 base and the V segment lost 2 bases, leaving 3 bases of the junction unmatched. In DNA form, the CDR3 reads TGTGCCAGCAGCTTATTTACTAGCGGCACAGATACGCAGTATTTT. Encoded protein: CASSLFTSGTDTQYF. Full variable domain (missing parts from reference TRBV7-9 and TRBJ2-3): DTGVSQNPRHKITKRGQNVTFRCDPISEHNRLYWYRQTLGQGPEFLTYFQNEAQLEKSRLLSDRFSAERPKGSFSTLEIQRTEQGDSAMYLCASSLFTSGTDTQYFGPGTRLTVL.

The chain is built from TRBV7-3 and TRBJ2-3; the match to TRBD2 covers 8 bases. Unmatched junction bases numbered 4, after V lost 0 bases and J lost 2 bases. This CDR3 is built from 16 residues. Germline CDR1 and CDR2: SGHTA and FQGTGA. CDR3 in amino acids: CASSLTASGLTDTQYF. The CDR3 nucleotides read TGTGCCAGCAGCTTAACAGCTAGCGGGCTCACAGATACGCAGTATTTT.

This clone was seen only a few times. The V and J genes are TRBV6-1 and TRBJ1-3; D perhaps matches TRBD1 (5 bases). From germline, CDR1 is MNHNS and CDR2 SASEGT. Between the trimmed V and J ends, which lost 0 bases and 5 bases, there was a span of 8 bases. CDR3 size: 14 residues. CDR3 region: CASSEAAGRNTIYF. CDR3 in DNA: TGTGCCAGCAGTGAAGCGGCAGGGAGAAACACCATATATTTT.

This clone was counted ten times or more. V and J are TRBV4-1 and TRBJ2-7, with 7 bases aligning to TRBD2. With V trimmed by 0 bases and J by 4 bases, 3 bases remained unmatched. Germline V gene sequence: CDR1 MGHRA, CDR2 YSYEKL. The CDR3 totals 14 residues. The CDR3 bases are TGCGCCAGCAGCCAAGATTGGCGGGGGTACGAGCAGTACTTC. Translated: CASSQDWRGYEQYF.

J is TRBJ1-5 and V is TRBV27; D uncertain. CDR3 size: 17 residues. V was pared by 6 bases and J by 2 bases, with 20 bases between. The germline gives CDR1 MNHEY, CDR2 SMNVEV (reference sequence). CDR3 residues: CASSTLSGQVGNQPQHF. The CDR3 nucleotides are TGTGCCAGCAGCACACTTTCCGGGCAGGTGGGCAATCAGCCCCAGCATTTT.

A single count supports this clone. V and J are TRBV28 and TRBJ2-1, with D tentatively TRBD2 (7 bases). The CDR3 has 18 residues. The ends were cut back, 0 bases at V and 4 bases at J, with 19 bases in the middle. In germline, CDR1 is MDHEN, CDR2 SYDVKM. The CDR3 sequence: CASSLWEWPGGQYNEQFF. Written as DNA, the CDR3 is TGTGCCAGCAGTTTATGGGAATGGCCGGGGGGCCAATACAATGAGCAGTTCTTC.

The chain carries TRBV19 and TRBJ2-7, with D unclear. Trimming stripped 4 bases from V and 3 bases from J, with 13 bases between. This CDR3 contains 14 residues. The germline V gene has CDR1 LNHDA and CDR2 SQIVND (reference sequence). The CDR3: CASSTAPTYYEQYF. CDR3 sequence (DNA): TGTGCCAGTAGTACCGCCCCGACTTACTACGAGCAGTACTTC. Based on the CDR3 plus reference TRBV19 and TRBJ2-7, the full variable domain is DGGITQSPKYLFRKEGQNVTLSCEQNLNHDAMYWYRQDPGQGLRLIYYSQIVNDFQKGDIAEGYSVSREKKESFPLTVTSAQKNPTAFYLCASSTAPTYYEQYFGPGTRLTVT.

This clone was seen at least ten times. The same CDR3 is also encoded by other DNA sequences in this sample. The chain carries TRBV7-2 and TRBJ2-7; D possibly corresponds to TRBD1 (5 bases). This CDR3 has 13 amino acids. The germline V gene has CDR1 SGHTA and CDR2 FQGNSA. Trimming removed 5 bases from V and 0 bases from J, with 8 bases in between. CDR3 sequence reads: CASSLGVSYEQYF. The CDR3 DNA reads as TGTGCCAGCAGCCTAGGGGTCTCCTACGAGCAGTACTTC.

The chain employs TRBV27 and TRBJ1-5, with 7 bases lining up with TRBD1. The CDR3 is 17 residues long. The germline V gene encodes CDR1 MNHEY and CDR2 SMNVEV (reference sequence). V shed 5 bases and J 0 bases; nucleotides not matched to a gene: 10. This CDR3 reads CASSTYQGVNSNQPQHF. In DNA, the CDR3 is TGTGCCAGCAGTACCTACCAGGGGGTAAATAGCAATCAGCCCCAGCATTTT.

The rearrangement links TRBV7-9 to TRBJ2-1, with TRBD1 identical over 11 bases. V shed 8 bases, J shed 4 bases, and the junction held 7 bases outside the gene matches. CDR3 size: 15 residues. Germline V lookup: CDR1 SEHNR, CDR2 FQNEAQ (reference sequence). CDR3 in DNA: TGTGCCAGCGGGAGGACAGGGGGCCCTTACAATGAGCAGTTCTTC. Translating gives CASGRTGGPYNEQFF. Together with reference TRBV7-9 and TRBJ2-1, the CDR3 gives the full variable domain: DTGVSQNPRHKITKRGQNVTFRCDPISEHNRLYWYRQTLGQGPEFLTYFQNEAQLEKSRLLSDRFSAERPKGSFSTLEIQRTEQGDSAMYLCASGRTGGPYNEQFFGPGTRLTVL.

The rearrangement uses TRBV14 and TRBJ1-3; D call uncertain. V was pared by 5 bases and J by 4 bases, with 9 bases between. In germline, CDR1 is SGHDN, CDR2 FVKESK. The CDR3 consists of 13 residues. DNA of the CDR3: TGTGCCAGCAGCTGGACCCGGGGAAACACCATATATTTT. This sequence encodes CASSWTRGNTIYF.